These 9 T cell receptor beta chains came from one sample sequenced in a study of early T cells in non-severe SARS-CoV-2 infection. TCRdb reanalysed the 5' RACE reads using MiXCR and keeps one entry per CDR3 protein. The profile shows fewer than 100,000 distinct CDR3 sequences, 13% of them singletons. Source material: whole blood. The receptor source for this set is an adult who was a healthcare worker with PCR-confirmed SARS-CoV-2 infection or an uninfected control (not recorded which).

The chain has TRBV27 and TRBJ2-1, with D possibly TRBD2 on 5 matching bases. The V gene lost 5 bases and the J gene lost 6 bases, with 14 bases spanning the gap. From germline, CDR1 is MNHEY and CDR2 SMNVEV (reference sequence). CDR3 length: 14 amino acids. In DNA form, the CDR3 reads TGTGCCAGCAGTGTTTCCGGGATCCGCAATGAGCAGTTCTTC. As protein: CASSVSGIRNEQFF.

This clonotype has ten or more counts. V usage is TRBV4-1 and J usage is TRBJ2-7, with TRBD1 matching 9 bases. Germline V gene data show CDR1 as MGHRA and CDR2 as YSYEKL. This CDR3 spans 15 amino acids. J was trimmed by 6 bases and V by 3 bases; bases with no gene match: 9. As DNA, the CDR3 is TGCGCCAGCAGCCACCCGGACAGGGGTTTATCCGAGCAGTACTTC. It yields the protein CASSHPDRGLSEQYF.

V usage is TRBV12-3 or TRBV12-4 and J usage is TRBJ1-1; weak D call: TRBD1 (6 bases). V was trimmed by 3 bases and J by 4 bases, leaving 12 bases between them. The CDR3 length is 14 residues. The DNA of the CDR3 is TGTGCCAGCAGTTTGGTGAGGGGGGCCACTGAAGCTTTCTTT. It codes for CASSLVRGATEAFF.

Of note for this clonotype: A single base separates this from a much larger clone, so it may be a read error. This rearrangement joins TRBV28 to TRBJ1-2; no firm D call. The CDR3 consists of 13 residues. The V and J ends lost 3 bases and 2 bases respectively, with 7 bases between them. From germline, CDR1 is MDHEN and CDR2 SYDVKM. The CDR3 loop reads CASSFGQNYGYTF. DNA of the CDR3: TGTGCCAGCAGTTTCGGGCAGAACTATGGCTACACCTTC.

The genes are TRBV18 and TRBJ2-7; D is uncertain. Germline V gives CDR1 KGHSH, CDR2 LQKENI. The V gene lost 3 bases and the J gene lost 7 bases, with 10 bases spanning the gap. The CDR3 spans 12 residues. CDR3 region: CASSPMGIEQYF. CDR3 nucleotide sequence: TGTGCCAGCTCACCTATGGGGATAGAGCAGTACTTC.

This clonotype was observed many times. The chain employs TRBV5-5 and TRBJ1-6; the match to TRBD1 covers 7 bases. J gave up 8 bases and V 0 bases, and 2 bases lay outside the gene matches. Germline CDR1 and CDR2: SGHKS and YYEKEE (reference sequence). The CDR3 sequence is 14 residues long. The CDR3 reads CASSLVGGDSPLHF. The CDR3 DNA reads TGTGCCAGCAGCTTGGTAGGGGGCGATTCACCCCTCCACTTT. Combining the CDR3 with reference TRBV5-5 and TRBJ1-6 gives the whole variable domain DAGVTQSPTHLIKTRGQQVTLRCSPISGHKSVSWYQQVLGQGPQFIFQYYEKEERGRGNFPDRFSARQFPNYSSELNVNALLLGDSALYLCASSLVGGDSPLHFGNGTRLTVT.

This clonotype was counted at least ten times. The V gene is TRBV29-1, the J gene TRBJ1-2; 8 bases are a match to TRBD1. In germline, CDR1 is SQVTM, CDR2 ANQGSEA. This CDR3 has 11 residues. The J segment lost 7 bases and the V segment lost 5 bases, leaving 3 bases of the junction unmatched. The DNA for the CDR3 is TGCAGCGTTCAGGGGGCGCGTGGCTACACCTTC. Its protein product is CSVQGARGYTF.

This clonotype occurred many times. This sequence joins TRBV10-1 and TRBJ2-3; 8 bases are a match to TRBD1. V gave up 5 bases and J gave up 5 bases; unmatched junction bases: 9. This CDR3 region has 15 residues. Germline-derived CDR1 and CDR2 are WNHNN and SYGVQD (reference sequence). The CDR3 loop is CASSPGTGNGDTQYF. CDR3 nucleotide sequence: TGCGCCAGCAGTCCCGGGACAGGCAACGGAGATACGCAGTATTTT.

The rearrangement joins TRBV5-1 to TRBJ2-6, with no clear D. Germline loops: CDR1 SGHRS, CDR2 YFSETQ. The V end lost 2 bases, the J end lost 0 bases, and 6 bases lay between the germline ends. This CDR3 has 15 amino acids. CDR3 nucleotides: TGCGCCAGCAGCTTACCAAGCTCTGGGGCCAACGTCCTGACTTTC. Protein: CASSLPSSGANVLTF.